Reported below is one T cell receptor beta chain. This record comes from a study of blood T cell repertoires in COVID-19. For the study at large: The samples span acute and convalescent COVID-19 from the United States, Italy and Spain. T cells, B-cell-depleted T cells, or PBMCs provided the cDNA or gDNA that served as material.

Produced via immunoSEQ multiplex PCR; TCRdb's table is partial and in-frame only. The sample lists around 350,000 clones, around 87% occurring once. This CDR3 has 17 amino acids. J lost 4 bases, V lost 8 bases, and 9 bases had no gene match. Per germline, CDR1 SNHLY and CDR2 FYNNEI. V usage is TRBV2 and J usage is TRBJ1-6; 12 bases map to TRBD1. The sequencing input was peripheral blood. This TCR was sampled from a human donor in a cohort sampled during active COVID-19. The CDR3 DNA follows: TGTGCCAGCCTTCCCGGGACAGGGGGCGGGTATAATTCACCCCTCCACTTT. It codes for CASLPGTGGGYNSPLHF.